Shown below are 8 T cell receptor beta chains from a single sample sequenced in a study of cytomegalovirus exposure and HLA in healthy donors. PCR employed 60 Vbeta and 13 Jbeta primers. Profiled with immunoSEQ multiplex PCR; TCRdb holds only in-frame clones, not every one. The sample has about 97,000 clones; around four fifths are singletons. Sequencing used PBMCs. These receptor sequences come from a man between 40 and 49 years old in good health and CMV-seronegative.

The chain recombines TRBV6-1 with TRBJ2-1; 8 bases are a match to TRBD2. Trimming cost V 4 bases and J 0 bases; bases outside gene matches: 5. Germline V gene data show CDR1 as MNHNS and CDR2 as SASEGT. CDR3 size: 16 residues. CDR3 in DNA: TGTGCCAGCAGTGCCCTACTAGCGGCCTCCTACAATGAGCAGTTCTTC. It codes for CASSALLAASYNEQFF.

This clone was observed a handful of times. The genes are TRBV7-9 and TRBJ2-4; 8 positions agree with TRBD2. CDR1 is SEHNR and CDR2 is FQNEAQ in the germline V gene (reference sequence). The CDR3 loop spans 17 amino acids. Trimming at V came to 5 bases and at J to 5 bases, leaving 14 bases not matched to a gene. The CDR3 reads CASSTIAGRRIENIQYF. CDR3 sequence (DNA): TGTGCCAGCAGCACCATAGCGGGGAGGAGGATCGAAAACATTCAGTACTTC.

V usage is TRBV5-4 and J usage is TRBJ2-7, with 8 bases aligning to TRBD2. Germline V lookup: CDR1 SGHNT, CDR2 YYREEE (reference sequence). V lost 0 bases to trimming and J lost 3 bases; unmatched junction nucleotides: 2. The CDR3 consists of 14 residues. This CDR3 is CASSLGLANYEQYF. CDR3 bases: TGTGCCAGCAGCTTGGGACTAGCGAACTACGAGCAGTACTTC.

This clone turned up a few times. V and J are TRBV27 and TRBJ1-5; D is undetermined. There are 18 residues in the CDR3. Trimming removed 1 base from V and 3 bases from J, with 19 bases in between. Germline CDR1 MNHEY, CDR2 SMNVEV (reference sequence). The CDR3 here is CASSLYGRPLTYNQPQHF. The CDR3 DNA reads as TGTGCCAGCAGTTTATATGGCAGGCCCCTAACTTACAATCAGCCCCAGCATTTT.

The J gene is TRBJ2-3, the V gene TRBV5-8; TRBD1 matches at 7 bases. Germline CDR1 reads SGHTS; CDR2 reads YDEGEE. V shed 2 bases, J shed 1 base, and the junction held 1 base outside the gene matches. The CDR3 consists of 14 residues. CDR3 DNA: TGTGCCAGCAGCTTTACAGGGGGCACAGATACGCAGTATTTT. Protein sequence: CASSFTGGTDTQYF.

V gene TRBV7-2 combines with J gene TRBJ2-7, with TRBD1 as a possible D gene (6 bases). This CDR3 is built from 12 residues. The germline V gene encodes CDR1 SGHTA and CDR2 FQGNSA. Trimming stripped 4 bases from V and 4 bases from J, with 8 bases between. This CDR3 is CASSSQGYEQYF. The CDR3 region has the DNA TGTGCCAGCAGCTCACAGGGTTACGAGCAGTACTTC.

This clone turned up a few times. Its ends do not fully match the called genes, so a read error is possible. This chain uses TRBV7-9 with TRBJ2-2; tentatively, D is TRBD1 (6 bases). CDR1 SEHNR and CDR2 FQNEAQ come from the germline V gene (reference sequence). The CDR3 consists of 19 residues. The CDR3 region is CSSSPLGSSGDTGPGELFF. CDR3 nucleotide sequence: TGTTCCAGCAGTCCTCTAGGGTCCTCCGGGGACACCGGTCCCGGGGAGCTGTTTTTT. The entire variable domain, with the rest obtained from reference TRBV7-9 and TRBJ2-2, is as follows: DTGVSQNPRHKITKRGQNVTFRCDPISEHNRLYWYRQTLGQGPEFLTYFQNEAQLEKSRLLSDRFSAERPKGSFSTLEIQRTEQGDSAMYLCSSSPLGSSGDTGPGELFFGEGSRLTVL.

The rearrangement uses TRBV4-1 and TRBJ2-3; D is perhaps TRBD2 (5 bases). CDR1 and CDR2 (germline): MGHRA, YSYEKL. The CDR3 is 16 residues long. V was pared by 0 bases and J by 4 bases, with 14 bases between. CDR3 amino acids: CASSQDQEASADTQYF. DNA of the CDR3: TGCGCCAGCAGCCAAGATCAGGAGGCCTCCGCAGATACGCAGTATTTT.